The entry below describes one T cell receptor beta chain. The data originate from a study of blood T cell repertoires in COVID-19. The overall study: Researchers got acute and convalescent COVID-19 samples from the United States, Italy and Spain. T cells, B-cell-depleted T cells, or PBMCs provided the cDNA or gDNA that served as material.

Authors' analysis steps: Amplification from reference gene primers served as the basis for estimated nucleated cell counts. Produced via immunoSEQ multiplex PCR; TCRdb's table is partial and in-frame only. V and J calls and clone size are as listed in that table; D and trimming were resolved from the DNA. The repertoire consists of about 280,000 clones, with about 82% occurring once and the leading ten covering 5.1%. This CDR3 has 13 residues. Unmatched junction bases numbered 3, after V lost 4 bases and J lost 5 bases. Per germline, CDR1 LGHNA and CDR2 YSLEER. The sample taken for sequencing was peripheral blood. This TCR derives from a middle-aged man with active or convalescent COVID-19. This chain joins TRBV4-3 and TRBJ2-3, with 7 bases lining up with TRBD2. The CDR3 loop is CASSRGLQDTQYF. DNA for the CDR3: TGCGCCAGCAGCCGGGGACTACAAGATACGCAGTATTTT.